This T cell receptor (beta chain) was found in a study of cytomegalovirus exposure and HLA in healthy donors. Primers: 60 Vbeta forward and 13 Jbeta reverse. Profiled with immunoSEQ multiplex PCR; TCRdb holds only in-frame clones, not every one. The sample yields 200,000 or so clones, 70% to 85% seen once. The TCR sequence derives from a boy aged 2 to 10 in good health and CMV-seronegative. The material sequenced was PBMCs.

In DNA, the CDR3 is TGTGCCAGCAGCTTGGCCTTCGGGTCTGGCTACACCTTC. It codes for CASSLAFGSGYTF. The V gene is TRBV5-6, the J gene TRBJ1-2; D remains ambiguous. Looked up from germline, CDR1 is SGHDT and CDR2 is YYEEEE. Trimming shortened V by 0 bases and J by 7 bases, and 10 bases separated the two germline ends. CDR3 length: 13 amino acids.